One and the same sample provided the 20 T cell receptor beta chains below, sequenced in a study of post-analysis software for immune sequencing data. Study conclusions and caveats: Relative to controls, patients had several TRBV segments at higher frequency, with TRBV5-6, TRBV5-1 and TRBV20-1 among these.

These receptors' antigens are unknown. Every TCR beta cDNA library bore unique molecular identifiers. One entry per CDR3 protein results from TCRdb running MiXCR on the PCR reads. The sample holds about 770,000 distinct CDR3 sequences; 40% to 55% are singletons and the top ten take just under 5%. Source material: blood. The receptor set was obtained from a girl aged 5 to 17 with multiple sclerosis.

This clonotype was recorded only once. The chain has TRBV4-1 and TRBJ2-7; D assignment may be TRBD1 or TRBD2 (6 bases each). The CDR3 spans 15 residues. Germline V gene data show CDR1 as MGHRA and CDR2 as YSYEKL. Trimming took off 0 bases at V and 3 bases at J, with 12 bases between the two ends. In DNA, the CDR3 is TGCGCCAGCAGCCAAGATCCGGGGGCGGACTACGAGCAGTACTTC. Its translation is CASSQDPGADYEQYF.

This chain connects TRBV21-1 to TRBJ2-3; TRBD1, as called in the table, went unchecked against the DNA. TRBV21-1 is labeled a pseudogene. The CDR3 totals 17 residues. The CDR3 loop reads CASTLSGPGKGTDTQYF. CDR3 coding DNA: TGTGCCAGCACCCTCAGTGGGCCAGGGAAAGGGACAGATACGCAGTATTTT.

This chain links TRBV12-3 or TRBV12-4 with TRBJ1-6; no definite D call. With 2 bases removed from V and 2 bases from J, the gap between germline ends came to 7 bases. The length of the CDR3 is 15 residues. This chain's CDR3 is CASSLTGPYNSPLHF. The CDR3 DNA reads as TGTGCCAGCAGTTTAACCGGTCCCTATAATTCACCCCTCCACTTT.

This clonotype has only a few counts. The chain carries TRBV24-1 and TRBJ2-5; D gene unclear. The CDR3 spans 12 residues. Per the germline V gene, CDR1 is KGHDR and CDR2 is SFDVKD. The germline V and J ends were trimmed by 5 bases and 5 bases, with 8 bases remaining between them. As DNA, the CDR3 is TGTGCCACCAGTGCGGGTTGGGAGACCCAGTACTTC. It codes for CATSAGWETQYF.

This clonotype was counted only a few times. V gene TRBV5-1 combines with J gene TRBJ1-2; D is possibly TRBD1 (5 bases). The germline CDR1 and CDR2 sequences are SGHRS and YFSETQ. Deletions cut 7 bases from V and 2 bases from J, with 12 bases between. The CDR3 has 13 residues. The CDR3 DNA follows: TGCGCCAGCGGAGCAGAGGGGAACTATGGCTACACCTTC. Translation gives CASGAEGNYGYTF.

V is TRBV4-2 and J is TRBJ1-1, with D hard to call. The CDR3 consists of 15 residues. Trimming stripped 0 bases from V and 5 bases from J, with 13 bases between. The germline V gene has CDR1 LGHNA and CDR2 YNFKEQ. CDR3 protein: CASSQDLGGGTEAFF. The DNA for the CDR3 is TGTGCCAGCAGCCAAGATTTGGGCGGAGGGACTGAAGCTTTCTTT.

This clonotype has a handful of counts. The chain carries TRBV5-5 and TRBJ2-7; maybe TRBD2 (6 bases). The germline gives CDR1 SGHKS, CDR2 YYEKEE (reference sequence). The length of the CDR3 is 14 residues. Trimming cost V 0 bases and J 0 bases, with 7 bases left between them. The CDR3 here is CASSLVAVSYEQYF. CDR3 DNA: TGTGCCAGCAGCTTGGTAGCGGTCTCCTACGAGCAGTACTTC.

This chain connects TRBV6-1 to TRBJ2-7; 7 bases are shared with TRBD2. CDR1 MNHNS and CDR2 SASEGT come from the germline V gene. V gave up 0 bases and J gave up 2 bases; unmatched junction bases: 4. This CDR3 contains 15 residues. DNA of the CDR3: TGTGCCAGCAGTGAAGCTGCGGGAGTACCCTACGAGCAGTACTTC. Translating gives CASSEAAGVPYEQYF.

This rearrangement joins TRBV20-1 to TRBJ2-7; 9 bases line up with TRBD2. The length of the CDR3 is 15 residues. In germline, CDR1 is DFQATT, CDR2 SNEGSKA (reference sequence). With V trimmed by 0 bases and J by 4 bases, 7 bases remained unmatched. This CDR3 reads CSARDDLAGRYEQYF. CDR3 bases: TGCAGTGCTAGAGATGACCTAGCGGGAAGGTACGAGCAGTACTTC.

CDR3 coding DNA: TGTGCCACCAGCAGAGATAGGGAGACCCAGTACTTC. This sequence encodes CATSRDRETQYF. V gene TRBV15 combines with J gene TRBJ2-5; D not certain. The V gene lost 0 bases and the J gene lost 5 bases, with 4 bases spanning the gap. CDR3 length equals 12 residues. Germline V gene sequence: CDR1 LNHNV, CDR2 YYDKDF (reference sequence).

This chain connects TRBV6-5 to TRBJ1-2, with D unresolved. This CDR3 has 13 amino acids. The germline V gene encodes CDR1 MNHEY and CDR2 SVGAGI. V was cut by 6 bases and J by 3 bases, with 11 bases left in between. The CDR3 here is CASSRTTHYGYTF. The DNA of the CDR3 is TGTGCCAGCAGCCGGACCACTCACTATGGCTACACCTTC.

In this sample, this clonotype turned up a few times. V gene TRBV12-3 or TRBV12-4 combines with J gene TRBJ2-5, with TRBD1 identical over 11 bases. The CDR3 contains 14 residues. V was pared by 6 bases and J by 5 bases, with 5 bases of the junction left unmatched. The CDR3 nucleotides read TGTGCCAGCAGAGGGACAGGGGGTCGTGAGACCCAGTACTTC. It specifies CASRGTGGRETQYF.

This clonotype appeared a single time. One end of the junction varies from germline; a read error may be responsible. The V and J genes are TRBV29-1 and TRBJ1-2, with D tentatively TRBD1 (6 bases). This CDR3 has 13 residues. The germline CDR1 and CDR2 sequences are SQVTM and ANQGSEA. The CDR3, as DNA: TGCAGCGTTGCAGGGGCAGCTGGCTATAGCTACACCTTC. Protein sequence: CSVAGAAGYSYTF.

The rearrangement links TRBV6-1 to TRBJ2-5; TRBD2 matches at 7 bases. The J call is uncertain, as TRBJ2-7 better fits the DNA end. This CDR3 spans 15 amino acids. From germline, CDR1 is MNHNS and CDR2 SASEGT. The CDR3, as DNA: TGTGCCAGCAGTGATGGACTAGTGATCTCCTACGAGCAGTACTTC. This gives the protein CASSDGLVISYEQYF.

This clonotype was observed many times. The V and J genes are TRBV7-8 and TRBJ2-3, with 8 bases lining up with TRBD2. Trimming cost V 8 bases and J 8 bases; bases outside gene matches: 9. The V gene's germline CDR1 is SGHVS and CDR2 FQNEAQ. CDR3 length: 13 residues. This chain's CDR3 is CASYPGGWGTQYF. In DNA, the CDR3 is TGTGCCAGCTACCCGGGAGGGTGGGGTACGCAGTATTTT.

The genes are TRBV11-2 and TRBJ1-1; maybe TRBD1 (6 bases). The CDR3 has 13 amino acids. The V gene's germline CDR1 is SGHAT and CDR2 FQNNGV. V was cut by 4 bases and J by 8 bases, with 14 bases left in between. CDR3 nucleotide sequence: TGTGCCAGCAGCTGGCTCGCAGGGGACGAAGCTTTCTTT. Its protein is CASSWLAGDEAFF.

The V call is TRBV3-1, the J call TRBJ2-1, with no clear D. The germline gives CDR1 LGHDT, CDR2 YNNKEL (reference sequence). The CDR3 totals 14 residues. The V end lost 0 bases, the J end lost 4 bases, and 7 bases lay between the germline ends. The CDR3 DNA is TGTGCCAGCAGCCAAGAATCGCTTTACAATGAGCAGTTCTTC. Protein sequence: CASSQESLYNEQFF.

This clonotype was seen more than once but under ten times. The chain carries TRBV27 and TRBJ2-3, with 9 bases aligning to TRBD2. CDR1 and CDR2 from the germline V gene are MNHEY and SMNVEV (reference sequence). This CDR3 is built from 15 residues. V lost 5 bases, J lost 6 bases, and 9 bases stayed unmatched. In DNA, the CDR3 is TGTGCCAGCAGTCCGGAGGCGGGAGGGTGGGATACGCAGTATTTT. Its protein is CASSPEAGGWDTQYF.

This chain links TRBV10-3 with TRBJ1-2; D might be TRBD1 (6 bases). This CDR3 contains 16 residues. From germline, CDR1 is ENHRY and CDR2 SYGVKD. V dropped 1 base and J dropped 5 bases, with 17 bases sitting between them. Here the CDR3 reads CAISEFMVEGGYGYTF. DNA of the CDR3: TGTGCCATCAGTGAGTTTATGGTGGAAGGGGGATATGGCTACACCTTC.

This clonotype was detected only a few times. The chain carries TRBV20-1 and TRBJ1-1, with a tentative D call TRBD1 (5 bases). V shed 3 bases and J shed 1 base, with 15 bases lying between them. Germline V gives CDR1 DFQATT, CDR2 SNEGSKA (reference sequence). There are 15 residues in the CDR3. The CDR3 bases are TGCAGTGCTAGGACCCCAGGGACCCGGAACACTGAAGCTTTCTTT. Translating gives CSARTPGTRNTEAFF.